This TCR beta chain comes out of a study of control samples from healthy donors and cancer patients. Using immunoSEQ multiplex PCR, the repertoire was profiled, and TCRdb retains in-frame clones only, with some absent. Of some 150,000 clones listed, about 90% are singletons. The CDR3 runs to 16 residues. Germline CDR1 SGHTA, CDR2 FQGNSA. Losses at the gene ends were 5 bases for V and 1 base for J; bases not matched to a gene: 8. The TCR sequence derives from a man between 18 and 35 years old in good health. The rearrangement uses TRBV7-2 and TRBJ1-1, with 9 bases fitting TRBD1. The sequencing input was blood. CDR3 in amino acids: CASSTPRDRENTEAFF. CDR3 nucleotide sequence: TGTGCCAGCAGCACCCCCCGGGACAGGGAGAACACTGAAGCTTTCTTT.